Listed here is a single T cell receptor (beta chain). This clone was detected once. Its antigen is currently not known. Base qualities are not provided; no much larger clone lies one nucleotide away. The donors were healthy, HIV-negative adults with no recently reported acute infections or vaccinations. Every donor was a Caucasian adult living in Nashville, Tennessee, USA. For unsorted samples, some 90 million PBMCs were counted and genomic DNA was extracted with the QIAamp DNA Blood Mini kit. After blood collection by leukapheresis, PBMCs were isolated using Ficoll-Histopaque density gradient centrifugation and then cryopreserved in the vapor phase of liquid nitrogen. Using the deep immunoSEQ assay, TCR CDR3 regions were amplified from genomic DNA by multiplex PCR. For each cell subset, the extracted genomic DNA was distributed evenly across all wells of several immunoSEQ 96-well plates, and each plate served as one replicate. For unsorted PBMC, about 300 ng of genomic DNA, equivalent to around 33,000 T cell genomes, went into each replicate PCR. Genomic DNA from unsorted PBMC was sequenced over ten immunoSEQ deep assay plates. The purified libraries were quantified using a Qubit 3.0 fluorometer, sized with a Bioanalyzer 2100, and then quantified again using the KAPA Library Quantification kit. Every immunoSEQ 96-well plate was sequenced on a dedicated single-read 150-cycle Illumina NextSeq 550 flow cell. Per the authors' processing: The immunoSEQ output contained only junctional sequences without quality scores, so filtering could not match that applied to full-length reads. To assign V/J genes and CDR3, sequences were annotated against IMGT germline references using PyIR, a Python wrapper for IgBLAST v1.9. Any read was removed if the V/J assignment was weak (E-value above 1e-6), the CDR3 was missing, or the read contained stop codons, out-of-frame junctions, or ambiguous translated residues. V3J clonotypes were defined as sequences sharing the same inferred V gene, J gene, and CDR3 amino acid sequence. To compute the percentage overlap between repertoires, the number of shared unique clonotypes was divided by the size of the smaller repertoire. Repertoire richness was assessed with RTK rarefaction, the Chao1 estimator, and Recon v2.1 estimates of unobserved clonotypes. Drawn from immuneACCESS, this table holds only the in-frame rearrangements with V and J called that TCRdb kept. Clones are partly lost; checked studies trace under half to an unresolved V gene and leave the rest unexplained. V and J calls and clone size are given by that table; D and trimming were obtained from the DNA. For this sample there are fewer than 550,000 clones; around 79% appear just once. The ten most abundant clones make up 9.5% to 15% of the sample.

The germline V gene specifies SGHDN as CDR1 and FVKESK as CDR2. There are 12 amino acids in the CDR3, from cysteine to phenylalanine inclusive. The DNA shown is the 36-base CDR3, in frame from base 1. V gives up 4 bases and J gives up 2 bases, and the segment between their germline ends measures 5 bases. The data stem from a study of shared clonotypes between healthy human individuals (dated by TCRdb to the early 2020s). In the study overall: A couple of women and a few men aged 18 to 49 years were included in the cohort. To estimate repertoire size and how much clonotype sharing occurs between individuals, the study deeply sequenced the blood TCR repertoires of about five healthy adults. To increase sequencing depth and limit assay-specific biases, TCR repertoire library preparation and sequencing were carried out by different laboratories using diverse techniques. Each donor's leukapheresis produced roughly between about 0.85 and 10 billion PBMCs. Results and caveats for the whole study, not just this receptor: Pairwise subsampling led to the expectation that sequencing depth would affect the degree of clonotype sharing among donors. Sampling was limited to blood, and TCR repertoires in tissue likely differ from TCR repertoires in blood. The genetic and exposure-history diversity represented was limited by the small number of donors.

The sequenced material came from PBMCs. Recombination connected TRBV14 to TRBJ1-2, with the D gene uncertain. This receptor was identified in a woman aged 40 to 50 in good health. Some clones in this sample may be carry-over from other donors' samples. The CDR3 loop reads CASSRSNYGYTF. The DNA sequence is TGTGCCAGCAGCCGTTCCAACTATGGCTACACCTTC.